This T cell receptor beta chain is from a study of T cells after yellow fever vaccination. In the study overall: Low-cell-number fractions underwent preparation using SMART-Seq v4 Ultra Low Input.

As concerns this clonotype: The antigen remains unidentified.

TCRdb re-called the 5' RACE reads through MiXCR, storing one row per CDR3 protein. The repertoire includes more than 300,000 distinct CDR3 sequences, approximately 4% of them detected once, and roughly a fifth sits in the top ten. The CDR3 extends over 14 amino acids. V gave up 4 bases and J gave up 3 bases; unmatched junction bases: 5. Germline CDR1 SQVTM, CDR2 ANQGSEA. Study outcomes and limitations: Weaker, the secondary response peaked sooner, at day 5 versus 15. Contamination by abundant bulk-population clonotypes could be present in FACS-sorted repertoires. The booster response re-showed most primary clones: approximately 97% CD4, about 89% CD8.

The chain has TRBV29-1 and TRBJ2-7; 11 bases map to TRBD1. This clonotype was obtained from a man between 18 and 29 years old who received the YFV17D yellow fever vaccine. Here the sequenced sample was PBMCs, taken 15 days after the yellow fever booster vaccination. The CDR3 DNA is TGCAGCGTTGTGGGACAGGGGGATTTCTACGAGCAGTACTTC. This gives the protein CSVVGQGDFYEQYF.